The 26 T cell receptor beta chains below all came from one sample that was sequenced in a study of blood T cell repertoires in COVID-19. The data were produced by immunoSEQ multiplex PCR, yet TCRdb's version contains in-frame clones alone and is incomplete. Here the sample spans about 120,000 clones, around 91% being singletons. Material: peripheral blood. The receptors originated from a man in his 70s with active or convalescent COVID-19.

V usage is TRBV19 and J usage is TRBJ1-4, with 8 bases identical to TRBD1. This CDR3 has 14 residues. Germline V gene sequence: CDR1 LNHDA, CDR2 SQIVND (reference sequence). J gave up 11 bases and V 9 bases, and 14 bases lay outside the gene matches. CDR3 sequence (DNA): TGTGCCAGCGAAACCGGGACAGGAGCACGGAAACTGTTTTTT. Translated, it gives CASETGTGARKLFF.

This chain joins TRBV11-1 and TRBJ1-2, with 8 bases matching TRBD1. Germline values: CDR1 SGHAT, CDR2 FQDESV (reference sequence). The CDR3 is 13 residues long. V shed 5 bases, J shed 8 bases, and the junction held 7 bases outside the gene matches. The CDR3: CASSLQGASGYTF. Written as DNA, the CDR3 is TGTGCCAGCAGCCTGCAGGGGGCGTCCGGCTACACCTTC.

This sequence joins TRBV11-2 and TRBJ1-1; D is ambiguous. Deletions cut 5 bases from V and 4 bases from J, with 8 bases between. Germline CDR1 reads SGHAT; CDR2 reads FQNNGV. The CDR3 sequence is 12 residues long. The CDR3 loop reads CASSPGGTEAFF. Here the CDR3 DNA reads TGTGCCAGCAGCCCAGGTGGCACTGAAGCTTTCTTT.

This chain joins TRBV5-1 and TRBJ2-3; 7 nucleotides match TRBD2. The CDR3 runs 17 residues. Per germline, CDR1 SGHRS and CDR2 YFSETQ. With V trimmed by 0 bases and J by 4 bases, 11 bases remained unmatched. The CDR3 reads CASSLALGGAGSDTQYF. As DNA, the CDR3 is TGCGCCAGCAGCTTGGCCTTGGGGGGAGCGGGGTCAGATACGCAGTATTTT.

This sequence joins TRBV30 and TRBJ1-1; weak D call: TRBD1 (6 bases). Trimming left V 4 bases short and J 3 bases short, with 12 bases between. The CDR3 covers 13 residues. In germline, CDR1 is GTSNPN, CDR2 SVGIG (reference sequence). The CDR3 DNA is TGTGCCTGGACAAGGGGGGGGGACACTGAAGCTTTCTTT. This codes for CAWTRGGDTEAFF.

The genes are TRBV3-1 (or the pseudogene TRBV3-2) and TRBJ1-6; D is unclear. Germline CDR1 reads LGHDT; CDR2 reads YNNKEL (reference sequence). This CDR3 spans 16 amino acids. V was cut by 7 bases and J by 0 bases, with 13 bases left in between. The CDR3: CASTSLAVSYNSPLHF. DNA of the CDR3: TGTGCCAGCACCTCTCTGGCAGTCTCCTATAATTCACCCCTCCACTTT.

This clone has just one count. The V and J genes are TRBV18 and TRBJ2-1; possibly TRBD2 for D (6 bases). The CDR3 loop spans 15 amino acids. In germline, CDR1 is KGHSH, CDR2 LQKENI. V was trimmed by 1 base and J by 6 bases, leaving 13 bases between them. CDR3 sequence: CASSPRTMLSNEQFF. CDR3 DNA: TGTGCCAGCTCACCACGGACTATGCTCTCCAATGAGCAGTTCTTC.

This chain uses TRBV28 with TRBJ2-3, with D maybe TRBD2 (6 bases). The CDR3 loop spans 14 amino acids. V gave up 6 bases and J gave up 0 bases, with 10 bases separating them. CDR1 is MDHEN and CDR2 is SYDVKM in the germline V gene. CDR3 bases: TGTGCCAGCAGCCGAGGGACTAGCACAGATACGCAGTATTTT. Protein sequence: CASSRGTSTDTQYF.

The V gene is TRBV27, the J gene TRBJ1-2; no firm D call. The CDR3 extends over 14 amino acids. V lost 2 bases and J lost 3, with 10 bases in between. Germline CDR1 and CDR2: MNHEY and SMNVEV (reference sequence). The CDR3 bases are TGTGCCAGCAGTTTAGCCCGGGGTGACTATGGCTACACCTTC. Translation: CASSLARGDYGYTF.

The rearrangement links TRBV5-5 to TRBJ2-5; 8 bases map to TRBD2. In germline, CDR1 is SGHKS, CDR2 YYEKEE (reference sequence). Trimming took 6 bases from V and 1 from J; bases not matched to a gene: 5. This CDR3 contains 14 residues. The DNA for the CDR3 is TGTGCCAGCATCCGGGGGGGCGGCCAAGAGACCCAGTACTTC. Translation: CASIRGGGQETQYF.

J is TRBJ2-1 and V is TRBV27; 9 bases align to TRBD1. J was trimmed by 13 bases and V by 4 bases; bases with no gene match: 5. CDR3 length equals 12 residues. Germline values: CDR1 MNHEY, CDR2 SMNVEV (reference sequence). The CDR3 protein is CASSSGDRAQFF. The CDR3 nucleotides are TGTGCCAGCAGTTCAGGGGACAGGGCTCAGTTCTTC.

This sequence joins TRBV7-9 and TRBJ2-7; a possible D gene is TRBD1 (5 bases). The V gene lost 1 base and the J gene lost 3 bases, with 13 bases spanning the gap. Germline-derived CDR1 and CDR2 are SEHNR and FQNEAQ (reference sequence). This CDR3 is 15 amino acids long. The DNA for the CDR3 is TGTGCCAGCAGCTTAGTTTCAGGGCTCCGCTACGAGCAGTACTTC. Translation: CASSLVSGLRYEQYF.

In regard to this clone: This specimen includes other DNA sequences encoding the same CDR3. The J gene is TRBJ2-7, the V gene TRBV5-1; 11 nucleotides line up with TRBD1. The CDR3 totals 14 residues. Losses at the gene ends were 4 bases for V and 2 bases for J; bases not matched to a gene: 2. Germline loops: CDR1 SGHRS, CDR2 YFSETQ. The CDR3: CASSPGQGAYEQYF. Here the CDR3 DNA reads TGCGCCAGCAGCCCGGGACAGGGGGCCTACGAGCAGTACTTC.

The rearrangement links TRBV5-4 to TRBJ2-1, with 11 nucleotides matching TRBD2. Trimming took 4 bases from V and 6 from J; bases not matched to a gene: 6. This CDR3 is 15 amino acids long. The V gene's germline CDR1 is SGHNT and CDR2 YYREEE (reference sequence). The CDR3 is CASSAFGTSGNEQFF. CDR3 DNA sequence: TGTGCCAGCAGCGCTTTCGGGACTAGCGGCAATGAGCAGTTCTTC.

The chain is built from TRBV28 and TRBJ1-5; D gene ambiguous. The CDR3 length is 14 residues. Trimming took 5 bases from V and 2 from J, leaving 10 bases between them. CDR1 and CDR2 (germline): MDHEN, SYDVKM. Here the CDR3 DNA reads TGTGCCAGCAGTCCACATGATGGCAATCAGCCCCAGCATTTT. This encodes CASSPHDGNQPQHF.

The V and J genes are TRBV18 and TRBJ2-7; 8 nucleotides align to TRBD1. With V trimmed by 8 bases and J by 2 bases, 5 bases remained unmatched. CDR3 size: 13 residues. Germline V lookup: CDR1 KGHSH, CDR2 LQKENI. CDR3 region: CASDRGYPYEQYF. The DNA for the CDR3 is TGTGCCAGCGACAGGGGCTATCCCTACGAGCAGTACTTC.

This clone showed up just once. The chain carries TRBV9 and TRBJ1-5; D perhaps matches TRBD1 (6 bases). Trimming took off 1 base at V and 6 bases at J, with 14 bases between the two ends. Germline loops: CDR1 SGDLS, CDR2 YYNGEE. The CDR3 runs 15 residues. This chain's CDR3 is CASSVSGENGQPQHF. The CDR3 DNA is TGTGCCAGCAGCGTATCAGGGGAGAACGGTCAGCCCCAGCATTTT.

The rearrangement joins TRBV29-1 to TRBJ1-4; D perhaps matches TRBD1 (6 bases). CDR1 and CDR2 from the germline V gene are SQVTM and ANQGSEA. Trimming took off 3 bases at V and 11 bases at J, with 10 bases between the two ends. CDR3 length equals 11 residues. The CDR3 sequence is CSVENTGKLFF. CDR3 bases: TGCAGCGTTGAGAACACAGGGAAACTGTTTTTT.

CDR3 residues: CASSFGNSYEQYF. In nucleotides, the CDR3 is TGTGCCAGCAGCTTTGGCAACTCCTACGAGCAGTACTTC. V usage is TRBV11-2 and J usage is TRBJ2-7; D call uncertain. Trimming took off 3 bases at V and 0 bases at J, with 6 bases between the two ends. CDR3 length: 13 residues. CDR1 and CDR2 (germline): SGHAT, FQNNGV.

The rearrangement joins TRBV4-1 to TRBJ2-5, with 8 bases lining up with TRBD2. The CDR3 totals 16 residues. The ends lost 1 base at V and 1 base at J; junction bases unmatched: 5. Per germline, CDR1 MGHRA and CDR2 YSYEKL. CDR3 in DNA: TGCGCCAGCAGCCAAGGAGAACTAGCGGTCCAAGAGACCCAGTACTTC. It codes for CASSQGELAVQETQYF.

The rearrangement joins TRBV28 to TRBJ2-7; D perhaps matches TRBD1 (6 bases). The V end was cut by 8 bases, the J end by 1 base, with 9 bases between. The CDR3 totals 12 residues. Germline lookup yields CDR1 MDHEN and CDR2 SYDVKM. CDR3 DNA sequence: TGTGCCAGCCACACAGGGTCCTACGAGCAGTACTTC. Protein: CASHTGSYEQYF.

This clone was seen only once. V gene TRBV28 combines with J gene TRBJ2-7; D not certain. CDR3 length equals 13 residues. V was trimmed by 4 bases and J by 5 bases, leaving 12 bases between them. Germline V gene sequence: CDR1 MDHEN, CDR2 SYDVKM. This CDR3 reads CASSSTHVHEQYF. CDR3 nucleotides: TGTGCCAGCAGTTCCACACACGTTCACGAGCAGTACTTC. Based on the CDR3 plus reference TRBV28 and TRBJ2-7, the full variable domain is DVKVTQSSRYLVKRTGEKVFLECVQDMDHENMFWYRQDPGLGLRLIYFSYDVKMKEKGDIPEGYSVSREKKERFSLILESASTNQTSMYLCASSSTHVHEQYFGPGTRLTVT.

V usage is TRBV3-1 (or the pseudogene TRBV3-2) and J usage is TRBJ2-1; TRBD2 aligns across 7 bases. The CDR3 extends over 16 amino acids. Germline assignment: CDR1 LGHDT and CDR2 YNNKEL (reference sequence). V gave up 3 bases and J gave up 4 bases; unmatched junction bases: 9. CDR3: CASSQPVAGRYNEQFF. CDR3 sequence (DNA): TGTGCCAGCAGCCAGCCGGTAGCGGGTCGGTACAATGAGCAGTTCTTC.

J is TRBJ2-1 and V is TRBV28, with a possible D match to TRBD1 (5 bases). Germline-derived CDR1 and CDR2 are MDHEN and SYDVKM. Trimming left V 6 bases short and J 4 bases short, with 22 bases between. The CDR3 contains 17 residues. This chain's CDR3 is CASRPSDKSKVYNEQFF. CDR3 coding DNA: TGTGCCAGCAGACCGTCGGACAAAAGTAAGGTTTACAATGAGCAGTTCTTC. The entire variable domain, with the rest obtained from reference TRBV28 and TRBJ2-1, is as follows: DVKVTQSSRYLVKRTGEKVFLECVQDMDHENMFWYRQDPGLGLRLIYFSYDVKMKEKGDIPEGYSVSREKKERFSLILESASTNQTSMYLCASRPSDKSKVYNEQFFGPGTRLTVL.

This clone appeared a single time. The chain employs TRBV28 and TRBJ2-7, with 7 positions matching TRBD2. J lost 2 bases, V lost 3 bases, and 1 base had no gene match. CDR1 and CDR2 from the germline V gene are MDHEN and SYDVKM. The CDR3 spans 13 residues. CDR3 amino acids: CASSLGLPYEQYF. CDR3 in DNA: TGTGCCAGCAGTTTGGGACTACCCTACGAGCAGTACTTC.

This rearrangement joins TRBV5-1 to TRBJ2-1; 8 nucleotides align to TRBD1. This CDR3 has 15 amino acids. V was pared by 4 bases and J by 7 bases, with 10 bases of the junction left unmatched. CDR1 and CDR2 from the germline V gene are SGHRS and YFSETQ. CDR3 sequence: CASSAKDRERNEQFF. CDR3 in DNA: TGCGCCAGCAGCGCTAAGGACAGGGAAAGAAATGAGCAGTTCTTC. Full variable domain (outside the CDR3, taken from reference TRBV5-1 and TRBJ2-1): KAGVTQTPRYLIKTRGQQVTLSCSPISGHRSVSWYQQTPGQGLQFLFEYFSETQRNKGNFPGRFSGRQFSNSRSEMNVSTLELGDSALYLCASSAKDRERNEQFFGPGTRLTVL.